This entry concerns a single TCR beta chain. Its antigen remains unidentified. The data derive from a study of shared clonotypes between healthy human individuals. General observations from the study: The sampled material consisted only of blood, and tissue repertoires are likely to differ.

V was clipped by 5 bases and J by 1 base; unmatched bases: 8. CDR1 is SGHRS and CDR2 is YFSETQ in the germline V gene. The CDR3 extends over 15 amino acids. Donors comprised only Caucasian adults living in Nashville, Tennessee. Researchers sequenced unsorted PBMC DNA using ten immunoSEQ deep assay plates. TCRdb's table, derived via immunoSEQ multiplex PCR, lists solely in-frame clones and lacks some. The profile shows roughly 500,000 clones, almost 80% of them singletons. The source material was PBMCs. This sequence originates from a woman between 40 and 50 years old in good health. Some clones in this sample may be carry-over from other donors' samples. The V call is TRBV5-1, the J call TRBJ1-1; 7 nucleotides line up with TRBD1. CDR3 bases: TGCGCCAGCAGAACTACCGGGACAGAGAACACTGAAGCTTTCTTT. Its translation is CASRTTGTENTEAFF.